The clone carrying this TCR beta chain was seen many times. Its antigen is still unknown. This CDR3 spans 14 amino acids. The V gene's germline CDR1 is SGHRS and CDR2 YFSETQ. The V end lost 0 bases, the J end lost 9 bases, and 13 bases lay between the germline ends. This sample is drawn from a study of spatial heterogeneity in lung cancer. The wider study: The study observed each unique TCR and UMI combination more than ten times on average in raw reads.

Indicated time point: sample taken at primary tumor resection. Whole RNA came from tumor, nontumor lung or frozen PBMC and was sequenced without being sorted. MiXCR was run by TCRdb on the 5' RACE reads, yielding one entry per CDR3 protein. Among roughly 100,000 distinct CDR3 sequences listed, around 8.6% were seen once. Overall study findings and caveats: Ubiquitous expanded tumor TCRs were seen in blood more at resection than at follow-up.

V usage is TRBV5-1 and J usage is TRBJ2-1; D unresolved. This TCR came from a male donor with early-stage non-small cell lung cancer. This material consisted of PBMCs, taken at surgery. CDR3 protein: CASSLGSGYGEQFF. Here the CDR3 DNA reads TGCGCCAGCAGCTTGGGGTCCGGGTACGGTGAGCAGTTCTTC.